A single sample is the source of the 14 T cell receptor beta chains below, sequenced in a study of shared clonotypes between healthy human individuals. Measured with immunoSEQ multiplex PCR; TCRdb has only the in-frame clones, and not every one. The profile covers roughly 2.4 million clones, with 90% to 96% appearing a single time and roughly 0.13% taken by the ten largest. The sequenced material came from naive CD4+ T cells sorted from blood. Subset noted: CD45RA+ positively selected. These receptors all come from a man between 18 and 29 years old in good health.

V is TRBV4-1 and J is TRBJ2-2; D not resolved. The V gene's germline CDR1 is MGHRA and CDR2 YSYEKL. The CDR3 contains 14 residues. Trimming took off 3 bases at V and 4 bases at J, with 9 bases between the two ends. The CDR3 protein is CASSHYFGTGELFF. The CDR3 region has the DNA TGCGCCAGCAGCCACTACTTCGGCACCGGGGAGCTGTTTTTT.

CDR3 in DNA: TGTGCCAGCAGCTTGGGGCCTTGGGACAATGAGCAGTTCTTC. Its protein is CASSLGPWDNEQFF. J is TRBJ2-1 and V is TRBV7-2, with TRBD1 as a possible D gene (5 bases). The CDR3 is 14 amino acids. The V gene's germline CDR1 is SGHTA and CDR2 FQGNSA. The V and J ends lost 3 bases and 5 bases respectively, with 11 bases between them. The entire variable domain, with the rest obtained from reference TRBV7-2 and TRBJ2-1, is as follows: GAGVSQSPSNKVTEKGKDVELRCDPISGHTALYWYRQSLGQGLEFLIYFQGNSAPDKSGLPSDRFSAERTGGSVSTLTIQRTQQEDSAVYLCASSLGPWDNEQFFGPGTRLTVL.

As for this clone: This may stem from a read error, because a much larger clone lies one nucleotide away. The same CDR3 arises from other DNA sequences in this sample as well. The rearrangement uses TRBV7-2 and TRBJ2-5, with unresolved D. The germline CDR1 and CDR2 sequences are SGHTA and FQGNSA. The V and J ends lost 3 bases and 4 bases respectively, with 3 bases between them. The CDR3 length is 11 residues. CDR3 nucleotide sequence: TGTGCCAGCAGCTTCCTAGAGACCCAGTACTTC. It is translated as CASSFLETQYF.

The CDR3 here is CASSRYAHGTYEQYF. The CDR3 bases are TGTGCCAGCAGCCGTTACGCGCATGGAACCTACGAGCAGTACTTC. The genes are TRBV6-5 and TRBJ2-7; D gene uncertain. The CDR3 totals 15 residues. V was trimmed by 6 bases and J by 2 bases, leaving 17 bases between them. Germline values: CDR1 MNHEY, CDR2 SVGAGI.

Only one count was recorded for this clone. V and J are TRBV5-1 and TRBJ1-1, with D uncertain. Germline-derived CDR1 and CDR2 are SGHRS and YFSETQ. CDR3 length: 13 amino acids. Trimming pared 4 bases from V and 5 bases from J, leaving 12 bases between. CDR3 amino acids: CASSPDVGTEAFF. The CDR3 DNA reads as TGCGCCAGCAGCCCGGATGTTGGGACTGAAGCTTTCTTT.

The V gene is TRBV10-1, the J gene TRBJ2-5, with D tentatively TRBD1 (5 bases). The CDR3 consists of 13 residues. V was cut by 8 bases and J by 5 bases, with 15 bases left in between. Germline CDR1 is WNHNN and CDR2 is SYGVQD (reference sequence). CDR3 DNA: TGCGCCAGCCAGCCGACAGCCCTTGAGACCCAGTACTTC. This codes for CASQPTALETQYF.

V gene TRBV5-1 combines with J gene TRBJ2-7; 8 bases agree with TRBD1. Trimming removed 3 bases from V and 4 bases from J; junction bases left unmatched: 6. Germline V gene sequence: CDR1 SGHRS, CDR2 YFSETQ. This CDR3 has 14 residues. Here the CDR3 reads CASSSPDRDYEQYF. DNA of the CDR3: TGCGCCAGCAGCTCCCCGGACAGGGATTACGAGCAGTACTTC.

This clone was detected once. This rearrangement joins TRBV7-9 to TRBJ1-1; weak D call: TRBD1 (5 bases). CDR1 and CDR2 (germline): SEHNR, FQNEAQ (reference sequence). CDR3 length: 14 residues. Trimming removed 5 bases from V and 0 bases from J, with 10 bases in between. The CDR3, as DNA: TGTGCCAGCAGCGAGAAGGGGATGAACACTGAAGCTTTCTTT. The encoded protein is CASSEKGMNTEAFF. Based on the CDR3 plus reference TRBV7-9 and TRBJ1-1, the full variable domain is DTGVSQNPRHKITKRGQNVTFRCDPISEHNRLYWYRQTLGQGPEFLTYFQNEAQLEKSRLLSDRFSAERPKGSFSTLEIQRTEQGDSAMYLCASSEKGMNTEAFFGQGTRLTVV.

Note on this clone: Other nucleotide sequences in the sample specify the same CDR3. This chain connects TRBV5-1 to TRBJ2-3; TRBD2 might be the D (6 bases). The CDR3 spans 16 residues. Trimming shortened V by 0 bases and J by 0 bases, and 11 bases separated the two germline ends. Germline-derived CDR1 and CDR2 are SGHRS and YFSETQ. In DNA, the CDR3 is TGCGCCAGCAGCTTGGCGCGTGGGACTAGCACAGATACGCAGTATTTT. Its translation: CASSLARGTSTDTQYF.

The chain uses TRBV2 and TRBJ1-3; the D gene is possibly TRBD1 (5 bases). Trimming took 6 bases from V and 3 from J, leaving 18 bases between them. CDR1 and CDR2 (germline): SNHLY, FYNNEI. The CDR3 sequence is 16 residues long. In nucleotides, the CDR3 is TGTGCCAGCAGCAATAAAGAGCCGGGGGGTGGAAACACCATATATTTT. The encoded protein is CASSNKEPGGGNTIYF.

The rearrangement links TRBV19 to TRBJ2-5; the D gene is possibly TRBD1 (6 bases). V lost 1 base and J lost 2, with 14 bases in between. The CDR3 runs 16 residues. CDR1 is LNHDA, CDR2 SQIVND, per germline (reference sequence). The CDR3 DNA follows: TGTGCCAGTAGTATAGCAGGGGCGCGTAGTCAAGAGACCCAGTACTTC. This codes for CASSIAGARSQETQYF.

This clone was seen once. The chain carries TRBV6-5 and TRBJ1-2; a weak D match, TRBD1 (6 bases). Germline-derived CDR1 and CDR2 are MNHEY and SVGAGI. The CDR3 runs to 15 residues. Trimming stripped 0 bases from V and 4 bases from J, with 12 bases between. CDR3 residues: CASSYSSRGGYGYTF. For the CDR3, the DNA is TGTGCCAGCAGTTACTCGAGCAGGGGAGGCTATGGCTACACCTTC.

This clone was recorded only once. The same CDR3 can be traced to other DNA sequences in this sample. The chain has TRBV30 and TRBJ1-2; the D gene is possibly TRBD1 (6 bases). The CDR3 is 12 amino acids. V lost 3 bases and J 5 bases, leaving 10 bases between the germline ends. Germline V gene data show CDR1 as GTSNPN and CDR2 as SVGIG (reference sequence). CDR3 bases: TGTGCCTGGAGCGGGGGCGGGTATGGCTACACCTTC. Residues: CAWSGGGYGYTF.

This CDR3 is CASSETQYHGELFF. CDR3 nucleotides: TGTGCCAGCAGTGAAACCCAGTACCACGGGGAGCTGTTTTTT. The chain combines TRBV25-1 with TRBJ2-2; D call uncertain. CDR1 is MGHDK, CDR2 SYGVNS, per germline. Trimming shortened V by 2 bases and J by 7 bases, and 11 bases separated the two germline ends. The CDR3 extends over 14 amino acids.